These T cell receptor beta chains were read from a single sample in a study of radiotherapy plus CTLA-4 blockade in lung cancer. Only in-frame clones appear in the TCRdb table, and some are missing; sequencing was by immunoSEQ multiplex PCR. The data show tens of thousands of clones, with 79% seen just once and more than 20% held by the top ten. Source: peripheral blood, taken from a patient treated with radiotherapy plus ipilimumab. The receptors originated from a human donor with non-small cell lung cancer that progressed on radiotherapy plus ipilimumab. Both conserved end residues are part of each CDR3. Fields, in order: D gene, V gene, J gene, clone size, CDR3 protein, CDR3 DNA. D genes are given only for firm matches. Rows may omit the clone size; those that give it use once, few, many or a size class.

.	TRBV5-1	TRBJ2-2	few	CASSLSPRGLRTIANTGELFF	TGCGCCAGCAGCTTGAGCCCCCGAGGGTTACGTACGATTGCGAACACCGGGGAGCTGTTTTTT
.	TRBV5-1	TRBJ2-1	.	CASSLPRGSSYNEQFF	TGCGCCAGCAGCCTCCCCCGAGGTAGCTCCTACAATGAGCAGTTCTTC
.	TRBV19	TRBJ1-1	once	CASSIGRGTEAFF	TGTGCCAGTAGTATTGGGCGGGGCACTGAAGCTTTCTTT
.	TRBV27	TRBJ1-5	.	CASSSGDQPQHF	TGTGCCAGCAGCTCAGGGGATCAGCCCCAGCATTTT
TRBD2	TRBV7-3	TRBJ2-1	.	CASSRLASGGYNEQFF	TGTGCCAGCAGCAGACTCGCTAGCGGGGGTTACAATGAGCAGTTCTTC
TRBD1	TRBV2	TRBJ1-5	.	CASSPTLDRFDQPQHF	TGTGCCAGCAGTCCCACCCTGGACAGGTTTGATCAGCCCCAGCATTTT
.	TRBV28	TRBJ1-5	.	CASSPLDGPNQPQHF	TGTGCCAGCAGTCCCTTAGATGGGCCCAATCAGCCCCAGCATTTT
TRBD2	TRBV9	TRBJ2-7	.	CASSVGLAGALSYEQYF	TGTGCCAGCAGCGTAGGGCTAGCGGGGGCCCTCTCCTACGAGCAGTACTTC
TRBD1	TRBV19	TRBJ1-1	.	CASKPQGAGGTEAFF	TGTGCCAGTAAACCACAGGGAGCAGGGGGCACTGAAGCTTTCTTT
.	TRBV9	TRBJ2-2	.	CASSDQIGELFF	TGTGCCAGCAGTGATCAGATCGGGGAGCTGTTTTTT
.	TRBV11-3	TRBJ2-1	.	CASSLGGTLYNEQFF	TGTGCCAGCAGCTTAGGGGGGACTTTATACAATGAGCAGTTCTTC
TRBD1	TRBV2	TRBJ1-5	.	CASNQGVVQPQHF	TGTGCCAGCAACCAGGGGGTGGTTCAGCCCCAGCATTTT
.	TRBV9	TRBJ1-2	once	CASSDEGNYGYTF	TGTGCCAGCAGCGACGAGGGTAACTATGGCTACACCTTC